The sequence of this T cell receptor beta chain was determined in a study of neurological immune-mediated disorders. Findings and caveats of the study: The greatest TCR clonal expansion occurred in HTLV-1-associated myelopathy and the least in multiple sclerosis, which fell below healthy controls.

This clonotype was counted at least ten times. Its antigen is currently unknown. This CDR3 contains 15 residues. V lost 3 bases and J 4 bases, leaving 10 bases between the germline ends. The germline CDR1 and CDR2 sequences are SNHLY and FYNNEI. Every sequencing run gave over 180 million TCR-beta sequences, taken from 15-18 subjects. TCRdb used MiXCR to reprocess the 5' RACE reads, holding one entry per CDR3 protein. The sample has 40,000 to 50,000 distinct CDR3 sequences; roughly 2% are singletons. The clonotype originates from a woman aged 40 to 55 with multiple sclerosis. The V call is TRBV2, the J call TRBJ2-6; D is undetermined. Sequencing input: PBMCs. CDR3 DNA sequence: TGTGCCAGCAGTGAGCTTGGTGCCGGGGCCAACGTCCTGACTTTC. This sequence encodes CASSELGAGANVLTF.